This T cell receptor beta chain was sequenced for a study of cytomegalovirus exposure and HLA in healthy donors. Findings of the study overall: Most TCR sequences were uncommon, yet certain public TCRs appeared in many donors. An ancestry cluster, one associated with Asian ancestry, reportedly showed fewer N-insertions than the approximately 670-donor mean in a later analysis.

Concerning this clone: Its matching antigen is unknown.

Nominally healthy donors were sampled, though unrecorded immune exposures were likely. The primer mix had 60 Vbeta and 13 Jbeta primers. Original processing methods: Unique TCR beta chains numbered 60 million to 100 million in a later analysis, with around 10 million shared. The repertoire was sequenced with immunoSEQ multiplex PCR; TCRdb's copy has only in-frame clones and lacks some. Clone size and V and J calls were adopted from that table, with D and trimming inferred from the DNA. Of about 130,000 clones detected, around 68% appear once; the ten largest clones hold under 5%. This CDR3 has 16 residues. Germline V gives CDR1 SNHLY, CDR2 FYNNEI. The J segment lost 2 bases and the V segment lost 2 bases, leaving 1 base of the junction unmatched.

The sequence was obtained from a man aged 35 to 55 in good health and CMV-seropositive. Sequencing used PBMCs. This chain uses TRBV2 with TRBJ2-1, with 12 bases fitting TRBD2. This CDR3 is CASSELAGGAYNEQFF. CDR3 DNA: TGTGCCAGCAGTGAACTAGCGGGAGGGGCCTACAATGAGCAGTTCTTC.